This entry describes one T cell receptor (beta chain). Its antigen is currently unknown. The CDR3 spans 13 residues. CDR1 SQVTM and CDR2 ANQGSEA come from the germline V gene. V gave up 2 bases and J gave up 1 base, with 8 bases separating them. Of the isolated RNA, all was reverse transcribed, and so the sequenced material was expressed TCRB transcripts. Clones were read by immunoSEQ multiplex PCR, and TCRdb kept only the in-frame ones, dropping some. The data hold about 280,000 clones, with over 12% observed a single time. This record comes from a study of beta chain features in type 1 diabetes. Regarding the study as a whole: Within each of all four CD4+ subsets, Type 1 diabetes patients had TCRB CDR3s that were moderately but significantly shorter.

The sequence was obtained from a man aged 18-30 years with type 1 diabetes. Sequenced: naive CD4+ T cells from blood. This chain uses TRBV29-1 with TRBJ1-2; D gene ambiguous. CDR3 in DNA: TGCAGCGTTGAACAGGCCCGTAACTATGGCTACACCTTC. This encodes CSVEQARNYGYTF.